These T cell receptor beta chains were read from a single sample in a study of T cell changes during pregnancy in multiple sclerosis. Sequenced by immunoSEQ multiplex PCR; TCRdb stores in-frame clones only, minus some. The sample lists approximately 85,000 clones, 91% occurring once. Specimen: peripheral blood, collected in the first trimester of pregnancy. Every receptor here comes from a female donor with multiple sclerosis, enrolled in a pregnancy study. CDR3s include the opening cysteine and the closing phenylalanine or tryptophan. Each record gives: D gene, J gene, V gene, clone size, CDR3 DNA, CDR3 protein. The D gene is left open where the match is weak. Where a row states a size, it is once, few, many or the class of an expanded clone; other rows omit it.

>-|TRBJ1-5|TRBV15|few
TGTGCCACCTCCGGGTCCCCCCATCAGCCCCAGCATTTT
CATSGSPHQPQHF
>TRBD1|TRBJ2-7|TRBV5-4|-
TGTGCCAGCGGGGATTCAGGACAGGCCCAGGGGTACTTC
CASGDSGQAQGYF
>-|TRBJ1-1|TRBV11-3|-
TGTGCCAGCAGGCCAGAAGGGGCCAAGGGGACTGAAGCTTTCTTT
CASRPEGAKGTEAFF
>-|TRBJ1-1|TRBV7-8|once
TGTGCCAGCAGCTTATCTGCGGGCACTGAAGCTTTCTTT
CASSLSAGTEAFF
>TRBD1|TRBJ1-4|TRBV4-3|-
TGCGCCAGCAGCCAGGCTGGGACAGGGGGCGGAAAACTGTTTTTT
CASSQAGTGGGKLFF
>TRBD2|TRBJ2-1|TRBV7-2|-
TGTGCCAGCAGCTTCACTAGCGTGAGCTCCTACAATGAGCAGTTCTTC
CASSFTSVSSYNEQFF
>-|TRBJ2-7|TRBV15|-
TGTGCCACCAGCCGAGGGACACTTAATAACTACGAGCAGTACTTC
CATSRGTLNNYEQYF
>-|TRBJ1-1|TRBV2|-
TGTGCCAGCAGTGATTTGGGTCGGTTTTCAGACCCGGGCACTGAAGCTTTCTTT
CASSDLGRFSDPGTEAFF
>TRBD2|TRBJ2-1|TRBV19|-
TGTGCCAGTAGTATAGATCCGGGAGGGAGAGGAGGTGAGCAGTTCTTC
CASSIDPGGRGGEQFF
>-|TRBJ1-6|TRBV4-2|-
TGTGCCAGCAGCCAAGTCAACAATGGTTCACCCCTCCACTTT
CASSQVNNGSPLHF
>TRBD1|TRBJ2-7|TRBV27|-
TGTGCCAGCAGTGATCCGGGACAGGGGTCCTACGAGCAGTACTTC
CASSDPGQGSYEQYF
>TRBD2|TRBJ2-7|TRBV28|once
TGTGCCAGCAGTTTATATTTGGGACTAGGTTACGAGCAGTACTTC
CASSLYLGLGYEQYF
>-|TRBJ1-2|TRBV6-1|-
TGTGCCAGCAGTGATCGGTATGTCTACACCTTC
CASSDRYVYTF
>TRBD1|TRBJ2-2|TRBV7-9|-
TGTGCCAGCAGATCCGGGACAGACCTCGGGGAGCTGTTTTTT
CASRSGTDLGELFF
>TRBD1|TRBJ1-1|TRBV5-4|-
TGTGCCAGCGGCTCCGGAGGGGGCTTCGACACTGAAGCTTTCTTT
CASGSGGGFDTEAFF
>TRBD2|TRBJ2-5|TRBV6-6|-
TGTGCCAGCTCAAAGGGCGGGAGTGGCCAAGAGACCCAGTACTTC
CASSKGGSGQETQYF
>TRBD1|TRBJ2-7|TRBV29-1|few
TGCAGCACCCGAACAGGGGGCAAAGCCTACGAGCAGTACTTC
CSTRTGGKAYEQYF
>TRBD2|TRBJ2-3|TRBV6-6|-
TGTGCCAGCTTGCGGGGGGGCTCAGCAGATACGCAGTATTTT
CASLRGGSADTQYF
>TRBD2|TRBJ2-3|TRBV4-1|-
TGCGCCAGCAGGCTAGCGGAGACCTACACAGATACGCAGTATTTT
CASRLAETYTDTQYF
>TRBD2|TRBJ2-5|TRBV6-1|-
TGTGCCAGCAGTGATAGACTAGCGGGGGATCCGCAAGAGACCCAGTACTTC
CASSDRLAGDPQETQYF
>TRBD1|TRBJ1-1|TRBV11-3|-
TGTGCCAGCAGCTTGTCACAGGGGAGCACTGAAGCTTTCTTT
CASSLSQGSTEAFF
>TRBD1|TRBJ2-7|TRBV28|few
TGTGCCAGCAGTTTAAGACAGGGGTACGAGCAGTACTTC
CASSLRQGYEQYF
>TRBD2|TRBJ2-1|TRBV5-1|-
TGCGCCAGCAGCCTTAGCGGGGTCAGCTCCTACAATGAGCAGTTCTTC
CASSLSGVSSYNEQFF
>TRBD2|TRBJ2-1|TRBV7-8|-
TGTGCCAGCAGCCAAGGACTAGCGGGAGAGAATGAGCAGTTCTTC
CASSQGLAGENEQFF
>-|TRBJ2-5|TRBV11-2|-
TGTGCCAGCAGCTTAGAGACTAGGGAGGTAGAGACCCAGTACTTC
CASSLETREVETQYF
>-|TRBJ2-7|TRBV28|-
TGTGCCACCCGGGACTTCTCCTACGAGCAGTACTTC
CATRDFSYEQYF
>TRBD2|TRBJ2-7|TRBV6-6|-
TGTGCCAGCAGTTACTCGATCAGCGGGAGTTCTTACGAGCAGTACTTC
CASSYSISGSSYEQYF